The rows below give T cell receptor beta chains drawn from one sample of a study of immune evolution from preneoplasia to lung adenocarcinoma. Data came from immunoSEQ multiplex PCR; TCRdb stores just in-frame clones and leaves some out. The table records roughly 28,000 clones, around 74% of them present only once. The material sequenced was FFPE invasive lung adenocarcinoma tissue. Receptors were obtained from a person between 55 and 70 years old with invasive lung adenocarcinoma. Some clones in this sample may be carry-over from other donors' samples. The CDR3 runs from the conserved cysteine through the conserved F or W. A D gene is named only where the DNA matches it firmly. Some rows mark clone size as missing; the rest say once, few, many or name a class of expanded clone.

length	D	V	J	size	DNA	CDR3
15	.	TRBV5-1	TRBJ1-1	.	TGCGCCAGCAGCTTGGCAGGGGTTTCGAACACTGAAGCTTTCTTT	CASSLAGVSNTEAFF
12	.	TRBV7-9	TRBJ1-1	.	TGTGCCAGCCGACAAGGGGACACTGAAGCTTTCTTT	CASRQGDTEAFF
13	TRBD1	TRBV6-6	TRBJ2-7	few	TGTGCCAGCATCCAGACAGGGTCCTACGAGCAGTACTTC	CASIQTGSYEQYF
14	TRBD1	TRBV19	TRBJ2-7	once	TGTGCCAGTAGCCCCGGGACAGGGACCTACGAGCAGTACTTC	CASSPGTGTYEQYF
17	.	TRBV21-1	TRBJ2-7	.	TGTGCCAGCAGCAAAGAAGCGAGCGGGAGGGCCCTCCACGAGCAGTACTTC	CASSKEASGRALHEQYF
15	TRBD2	TRBV5-5	TRBJ2-5	.	TGTGCCAGCAGCTTGGTTCTAGCGGACCAAGAGACCCAGTACTTC	CASSLVLADQETQYF
13	.	TRBV5-1	TRBJ2-3	.	TGCGCCAGCAGATTAGACACCACAGATACGCAGTATTTT	CASRLDTTDTQYF
14	TRBD2	TRBV5-6	TRBJ2-5	.	TGTGCCAGCAGCCTAAGCGGGGCCCTTCGGACCCAGTACTTC	CASSLSGALRTQYF
13	.	TRBV7-2	TRBJ2-7	.	TGTGCCAGCAGCTTGGCGGGATGGGGGGAGCAGTACTTC	CASSLAGWGEQYF
16	.	TRBV11-3	TRBJ2-2	.	TGTGCCAGCAGCTTAGGACGGACAACGAACACCGGGGAGCTGTTTTTT	CASSLGRTTNTGELFF
12	.	TRBV18	TRBJ2-2	.	TGTGCCAGCTCACTTTACACCGGGGAGCTGTTTTTT	CASSLYTGELFF
15	.	TRBV7-8	TRBJ1-3	few	TGTGCCAGCAGCTTATTAATTACCTCTGGAAACACCATATATTTT	CASSLLITSGNTIYF
13	TRBD1	TRBV11-2	TRBJ1-1	.	TGTGCCAGCAGGGACAGGTCGGGCACTGAAGCTTTCTTT	CASRDRSGTEAFF
15	TRBD2	TRBV28	TRBJ2-5	.	TGTGCCAGCAACATAGGTAGCGGGAGGACGGTGACCCAGTACTTC	CASNIGSGRTVTQYF
15	.	TRBV7-2	TRBJ2-7	.	TGTGCCAGCAGCTTAGCGGCAGGGAAATCCTACGAGCAGTACTTC	CASSLAAGKSYEQYF
14	.	TRBV4-1	TRBJ2-1	.	TGCGCCAGCAGCCAAGAAACCAGCTACAATGAGCAGTTCTTC	CASSQETSYNEQFF
15	.	TRBV19	TRBJ2-2	.	TGTGCCAGTAGTGCCCTTTGGGTAGGGGCCGGGGAGCTGTTTTTT	CASSALWVGAGELFF
14	.	TRBV7-8	TRBJ2-7	.	TGTGCCAGCAGCTTAAAGGCGGCCACCTACGAGCAGTACTTC	CASSLKAATYEQYF
18	TRBD1	TRBV7-9	TRBJ2-5	medium-sized	TGTGCCAGCAGCCTACTTGGCGACATAAGGGGACAGGGAGAGACCCAGTACTTC	CASSLLGDIRGQGETQYF
13	TRBD1	TRBV11-3	TRBJ1-1	.	TGTGCCAGTCAGACTGACAGGGGCACTGAAGCTTTCTTT	CASQTDRGTEAFF
13	.	TRBV2	TRBJ1-5	.	TGTGCCAGCCGGACAGATTACAATCAGCCCCAGCATTTT	CASRTDYNQPQHF
18	TRBD2	TRBV4-2	TRBJ2-3	few	TGTGCCAGCAGCCAAGATCCTAGGACTAGCGGGTACACAGATACGCAGTATTTT	CASSQDPRTSGYTDTQYF
14	.	TRBV7-8	TRBJ2-7	.	TGTGCCAGCCGTAGGCAGGGAGGCTCCTACGAGCAGTACTTC	CASRRQGGSYEQYF
14	TRBD2	TRBV19	TRBJ2-7	.	TGTGCCAGTAGTATAGCGGGAGGCTCCTACGAGCAGTACTTC	CASSIAGGSYEQYF
14	.	TRBV29-1	TRBJ2-3	.	TGCAGCGCCCAATCCAACTTGGGGACAGATACGCAGTATTTT	CSAQSNLGTDTQYF
13	TRBD1	TRBV25-1	TRBJ2-7	medium-sized	TGTGCCAGCCTAAAGACAGGGGCCTACGAGCAGTACTTC	CASLKTGAYEQYF
15	.	TRBV27	TRBJ1-2	.	TGTGCCAGCAGTTCCCGGAGGGGTCTGGGCTATGGCTACACCTTC	CASSSRRGLGYGYTF
14	.	TRBV28	TRBJ1-1	few	TGTGCCAGCGTACCGGGGACAACGAACACTGAAGCTTTCTTT	CASVPGTTNTEAFF
15	TRBD2	TRBV5-1	TRBJ2-7	.	TGCGCCAGCAGCTTGGAGGCGGGAGCATACTACGAGCAGTACTTC	CASSLEAGAYYEQYF
15	TRBD2	TRBV2	TRBJ2-2	few	TGTGCCAGCAGTCGGGGGGAACACTACACCGGGGAGCTGTTTTTT	CASSRGEHYTGELFF
13	.	TRBV10-1	TRBJ2-7	.	TGCGCCAGCAGTGAGTCGGAGACGGGAGAGCAGTACTTC	CASSESETGEQYF
12	.	TRBV6-5	TRBJ1-4	.	TGTGCTTCCGCGGACGGGAATGAAAAACTGTTTTTT	CASADGNEKLFF
13	.	TRBV27	TRBJ1-2	.	TGTGCCAGCAGTTTCTCAGGGACTCTTGGCTACACCTTC	CASSFSGTLGYTF
15	.	TRBV7-8	TRBJ2-7	.	TGTGCCAGCAGTCCCTCCCTCGGGATCGAATACGAGCAGTACTTC	CASSPSLGIEYEQYF
13	.	TRBV7-9	TRBJ2-7	.	TGTGCCAGCAGCTTAAATAGAGGGCCCGGGCAGTACTTC	CASSLNRGPGQYF
13	.	TRBV30	TRBJ1-2	.	TGTGCCTGGACCCCTTGGGGGAACTATGGCTACACCTTC	CAWTPWGNYGYTF
14	TRBD2	TRBV7-2	TRBJ2-7	.	TGTGACAGCAGCTTAGCAGTAGCGGGCTACGAGCAGTACTTC	CDSSLAVAGYEQYF
13	TRBD2	TRBV19	TRBJ2-5	once	TGTGCCACACCCCGGGGGGTACAAGAGACCCAGTACTTC	CATPRGVQETQYF
13	TRBD1	TRBV28	TRBJ2-7	few	TGTGCCAGCAGGACGGGACAGGGTCGCGAGCAGTACTTC	CASRTGQGREQYF
13	TRBD1	TRBV28	TRBJ1-5	.	TGTGCCAGCCTCCGGACAGGTCATCAGCCCCAGCATTTT	CASLRTGHQPQHF
15	TRBD1	TRBV5-5	TRBJ2-7	.	TGTGCCAGCAGCTTGGGACAGGGGAGCCGCGTAGAGCAGTACTTC	CASSLGQGSRVEQYF
15	.	TRBV5-1	TRBJ2-7	once	TGCGCCAGCAGCTTCACAAGGCCCGAAGGGGGCGAGCAGTACTTC	CASSFTRPEGGEQYF
15	.	TRBV30	TRBJ1-5	.	TGTGCCTGGAGTGAAGGGGTCAAGAGCAATCAGCCCCAGCATTTT	CAWSEGVKSNQPQHF
13	TRBD1	TRBV29-1	TRBJ1-2	.	TGCAGCGTCAGGACAGGGGGCGACTATGGCTACACCTTC	CSVRTGGDYGYTF
14	TRBD2	TRBV7-9	TRBJ2-1	.	TGTGCCAGCCTAACTAGCGGGAGTAAGGATGAGCAGTTCTTC	CASLTSGSKDEQFF
17	TRBD1	TRBV4-1	TRBJ1-1	.	TGCGCCAGCAGCCGGAGGGGGCCAGCTTCGTCGAGGACTGAAGCTTTCTTT	CASSRRGPASSRTEAFF
13	.	TRBV4-3	TRBJ2-7	.	TGCGCCAGCAGCCAAGACCACGCGTACGAGCAGTACTTC	CASSQDHAYEQYF
13	.	TRBV7-9	TRBJ1-1	.	TGTGCCAGCAGCTTAAGCCTACCATTCAAAGCTTTCTTT	CASSLSLPFKAFF
15	TRBD2	TRBV30	TRBJ2-5	.	TGTGCCCTGACAGGCCTAGCGGGAGTATGGGAGACCCAGTACTTC	CALTGLAGVWETQYF
15	TRBD2	TRBV28	TRBJ2-1	few	TGTGCCAGCAGTGGTCCGGGACTAGGTAGGAATGAGCAGTTCTTC	CASSGPGLGRNEQFF
13	.	TRBV13	TRBJ2-5	.	TGTGCCAGCAGCTCCAGGACAGAAGAGACCCAGTACTTC	CASSSRTEETQYF
15	.	TRBV2	TRBJ2-7	.	TGTGCCAGCAGCCACGGGGGGGACAGGGCCCTACCGCAGTACTTC	CASSHGGDRALPQYF
15	.	TRBV4-1	TRBJ2-5	few	TGCGCCAGCAGCCAAGACCCTAGGGGACAAGAGACCCAGTACTTC	CASSQDPRGQETQYF
16	TRBD2	TRBV19	TRBJ2-1	.	TGTGCCAGTAGTATAGATCGAGGGGTAGCGGGAAATGAGCAGTTCTTC	CASSIDRGVAGNEQFF